The sequence of this TCR beta chain was determined in a study of blood T cells in healthy people across ages. The length of the CDR3 is 14 residues. Per the germline V gene, CDR1 is LGHNT and CDR2 is FRNRAP. V was clipped by 6 bases and J by 7 bases; unmatched bases: 9. This clonotype was detected a few times. Its antigen is not identified. Whole-study findings and limits: Long-lived and aged donors differed, with more naive CD4+ cells and higher diversity in the long-lived.

Using a J-beta primer mix together with a sample-barcoded 5' primer, a second PCR was run for roughly 6 to 12 cycles. A single record per CDR3 protein comes from TCRdb applying MiXCR to the 5' RACE reads. The sample carries under 1,100,000 distinct CDR3 sequences, under 30% recorded once. Separately, the same data were catalogued under a study of T cells of mothers and their children.

This sequence was found in a girl aged 2-9 years in good health. The sample was blood. This sequence joins TRBV12-5 and TRBJ1-5; TRBD1 agrees at 7 bases. CDR3: CASGTTGKTQPQHF. The CDR3 region has the DNA TGTGCTAGTGGCACGACAGGGAAAACACAGCCCCAGCATTTT. The full variable domain, in which reference TRBV12-5 and TRBJ1-5 provide the parts outside the CDR3, is DARVTQTPRHKVTEMGQEVTMRCQPILGHNTVFWYRQTMMQGLELLAYFRNRAPLDDSGMPKDRFSAEMPDATLATLKIQPSEPRDSAVYFCASGTTGKTQPQHFGDGTRLSIL.